The clone carrying this T cell receptor beta chain was seen a few times. The sample belongs to a study of response to subunit inactivated influenza vaccine. The germline V gene has CDR1 MNHEY and CDR2 SVGAGI. V lost 4 bases to trimming and J lost 6 bases; unmatched junction nucleotides: 5. CDR3 length: 13 residues. Via MiXCR, TCRdb re-called the RT-PCR reads, giving one row per CDR3 protein. This sample carries about 190,000 distinct CDR3 sequences, approximately 14% of them seen once, and the ten largest clones take about 28%. The chain links TRBV6-5 to TRBJ1-2, with TRBD1 identical over 7 bases. The sequence was obtained from a man aged 50 to 60 who received an inactivated influenza vaccine. This specimen consisted of CD8+ T cells sorted from PBMCs, obtained more than 4 days after vaccination. The CDR3 nucleotides read TGTGCCAGCAGTTTCGGACAGGAGGATGGCTACACCTTC. It encodes CASSFGQEDGYTF.